This TCR beta chain was captured by sequencing in a study of Graves' ophthalmopathy and Graves' hyperthyroidism. The wider study: Before any treatment was given, at initial diagnosis, peripheral blood was collected.

RNA transcripts were the template, and TCR beta CDR3 regions were amplified from them. Amplification began with first-round RT-PCR using HTBI primers, then second-round multiplex PCR was performed. Each CDR3 protein is one row after TCRdb ran MiXCR on the multiplex PCR reads. This table has 400,000 to 450,000 distinct CDR3 sequences, about 21% appearing once. V was cut by 0 bases and J by 4 bases, with 7 bases left in between. Germline V lookup: CDR1 LNHNV, CDR2 YYDKDF (reference sequence). The CDR3 consists of 14 residues. Recruitment covered hyperthyroidism patients aged 18 to 65 whose new diagnosis was of under 2 months' duration. The study excluded patients with other autoimmune diseases, uncontrolled infections, pregnancy or lactation. Clinical symptoms, serum thyroxine, TRAb, thyroid ultrasound and orbital computed tomography formed the basis of diagnosis. This clonotype was observed many times.

The source of this sequence is a woman aged 18-30 years with stable Graves' hyperthyroidism. The chain combines TRBV15 with TRBJ1-5; D is undetermined. Sequencing input: peripheral blood. DNA for the CDR3: TGTGCCACCAGCAGAGATCCGACTAATCAGCCCCAGCATTTT. Translating it yields CATSRDPTNQPQHF.